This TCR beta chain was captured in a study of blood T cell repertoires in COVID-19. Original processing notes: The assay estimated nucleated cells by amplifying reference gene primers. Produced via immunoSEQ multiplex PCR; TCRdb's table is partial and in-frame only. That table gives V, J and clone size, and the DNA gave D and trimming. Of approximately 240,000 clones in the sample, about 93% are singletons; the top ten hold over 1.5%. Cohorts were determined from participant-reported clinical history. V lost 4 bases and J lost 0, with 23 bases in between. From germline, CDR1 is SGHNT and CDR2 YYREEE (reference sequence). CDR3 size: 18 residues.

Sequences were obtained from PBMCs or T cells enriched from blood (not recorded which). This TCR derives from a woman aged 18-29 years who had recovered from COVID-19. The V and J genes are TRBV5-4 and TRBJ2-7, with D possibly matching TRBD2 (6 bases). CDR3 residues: CASSTEPTGALYSYEQYF. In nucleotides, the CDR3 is TGTGCCAGCAGCACAGAACCGACGGGAGCTCTCTACTCCTACGAGCAGTACTTC.